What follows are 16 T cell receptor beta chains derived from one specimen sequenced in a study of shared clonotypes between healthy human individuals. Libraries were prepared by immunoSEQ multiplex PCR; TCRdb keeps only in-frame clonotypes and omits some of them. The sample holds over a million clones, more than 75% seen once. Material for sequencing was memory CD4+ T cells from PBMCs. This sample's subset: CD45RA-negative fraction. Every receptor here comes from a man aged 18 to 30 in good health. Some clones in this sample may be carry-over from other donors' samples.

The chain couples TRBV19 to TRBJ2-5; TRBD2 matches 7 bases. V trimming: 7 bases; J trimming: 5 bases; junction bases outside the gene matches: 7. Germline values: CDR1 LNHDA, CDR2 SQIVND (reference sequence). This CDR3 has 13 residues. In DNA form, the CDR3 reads TGTGCCAGTAAACGGACTAGAGGGGAGACCCAGTACTTC. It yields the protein CASKRTRGETQYF. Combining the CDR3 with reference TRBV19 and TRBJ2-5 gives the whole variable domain DGGITQSPKYLFRKEGQNVTLSCEQNLNHDAMYWYRQDPGQGLRLIYYSQIVNDFQKGDIAEGYSVSREKKESFPLTVTSAQKNPTAFYLCASKRTRGETQYFGPGTRLLVL.

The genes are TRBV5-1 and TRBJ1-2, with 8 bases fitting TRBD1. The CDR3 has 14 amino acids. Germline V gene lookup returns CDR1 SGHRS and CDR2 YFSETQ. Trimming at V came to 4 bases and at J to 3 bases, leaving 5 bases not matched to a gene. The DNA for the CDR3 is TGCGCCAGCAGCCCGGAACAGGGGGACTATGGCTACACCTTC. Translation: CASSPEQGDYGYTF.

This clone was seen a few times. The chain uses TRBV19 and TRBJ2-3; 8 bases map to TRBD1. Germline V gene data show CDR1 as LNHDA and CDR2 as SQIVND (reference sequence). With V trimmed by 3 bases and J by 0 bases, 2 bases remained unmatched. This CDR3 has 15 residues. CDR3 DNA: TGTGCCAGTAGTATCGGACAGGGTAGCACAGATACGCAGTATTTT. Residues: CASSIGQGSTDTQYF.

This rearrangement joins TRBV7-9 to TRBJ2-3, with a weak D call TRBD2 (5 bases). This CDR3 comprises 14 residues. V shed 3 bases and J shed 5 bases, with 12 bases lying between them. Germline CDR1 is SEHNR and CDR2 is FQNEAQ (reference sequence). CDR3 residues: CASSFGVAEDTQYF. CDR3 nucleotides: TGTGCCAGCAGCTTCGGGGTGGCGGAAGATACGCAGTATTTT. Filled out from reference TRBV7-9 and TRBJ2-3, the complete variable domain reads DTGVSQNPRHKITKRGQNVTFRCDPISEHNRLYWYRQTLGQGPEFLTYFQNEAQLEKSRLLSDRFSAERPKGSFSTLEIQRTEQGDSAMYLCASSFGVAEDTQYFGPGTRLTVL.

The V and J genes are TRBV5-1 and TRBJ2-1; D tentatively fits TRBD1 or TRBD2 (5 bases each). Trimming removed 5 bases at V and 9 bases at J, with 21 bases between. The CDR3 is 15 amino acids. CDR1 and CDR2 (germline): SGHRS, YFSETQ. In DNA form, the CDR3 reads TGCGCCAGCAGGGTGGCTAGCCTGGGGGTCAGTGAGCAGTTCTTC. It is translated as CASRVASLGVSEQFF.

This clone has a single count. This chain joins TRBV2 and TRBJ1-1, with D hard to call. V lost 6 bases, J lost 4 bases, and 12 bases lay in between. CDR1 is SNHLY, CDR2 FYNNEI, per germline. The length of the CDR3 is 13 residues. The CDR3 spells CASRIREGTEAFF. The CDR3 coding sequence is TGTGCCAGCAGAATAAGGGAGGGCACTGAAGCTTTCTTT.

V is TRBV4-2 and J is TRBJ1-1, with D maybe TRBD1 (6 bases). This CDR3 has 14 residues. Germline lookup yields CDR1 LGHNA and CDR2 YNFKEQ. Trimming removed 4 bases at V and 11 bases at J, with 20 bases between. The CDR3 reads CASSRWTDETRAFF. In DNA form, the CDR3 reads TGTGCCAGCAGCCGGTGGACAGACGAGACGCGGGCTTTCTTT.

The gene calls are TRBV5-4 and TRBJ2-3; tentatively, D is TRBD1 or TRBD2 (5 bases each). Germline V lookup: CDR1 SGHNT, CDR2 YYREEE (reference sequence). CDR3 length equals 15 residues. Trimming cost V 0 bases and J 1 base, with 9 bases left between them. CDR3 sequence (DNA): TGTGCCAGCAGCTTGGATGTGGGGGGCACAGATACGCAGTATTTT. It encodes CASSLDVGGTDTQYF.

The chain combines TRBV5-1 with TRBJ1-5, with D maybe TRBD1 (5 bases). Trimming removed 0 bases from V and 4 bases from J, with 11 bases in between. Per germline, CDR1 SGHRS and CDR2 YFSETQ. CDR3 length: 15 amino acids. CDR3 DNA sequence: TGCGCCAGCAGCTTGGCGGGGCAGGAAAATCAGCCCCAGCATTTT. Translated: CASSLAGQENQPQHF. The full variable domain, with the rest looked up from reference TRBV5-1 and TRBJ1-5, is KAGVTQTPRYLIKTRGQQVTLSCSPISGHRSVSWYQQTPGQGLQFLFEYFSETQRNKGNFPGRFSGRQFSNSRSEMNVSTLELGDSALYLCASSLAGQENQPQHFGDGTRLSIL.

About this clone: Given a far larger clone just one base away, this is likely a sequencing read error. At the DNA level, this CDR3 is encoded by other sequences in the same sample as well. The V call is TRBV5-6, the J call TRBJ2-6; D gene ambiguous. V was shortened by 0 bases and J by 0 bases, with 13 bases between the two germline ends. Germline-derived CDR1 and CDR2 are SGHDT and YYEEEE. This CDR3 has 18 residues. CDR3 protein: CASSLGSDRRSGANVLTF. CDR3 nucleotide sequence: TGTGCCAGCAGCTTGGGGTCTGATAGGCGCTCTGGGGCCAACGTCCTGACTTTC.

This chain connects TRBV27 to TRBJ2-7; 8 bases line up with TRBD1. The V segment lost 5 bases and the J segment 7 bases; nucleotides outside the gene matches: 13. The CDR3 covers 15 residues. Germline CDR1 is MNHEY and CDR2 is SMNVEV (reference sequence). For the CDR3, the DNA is TGTGCCAGCAGTCGTAACTCAGGGGGCGGGTATGAGCAGTACTTC. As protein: CASSRNSGGGYEQYF.

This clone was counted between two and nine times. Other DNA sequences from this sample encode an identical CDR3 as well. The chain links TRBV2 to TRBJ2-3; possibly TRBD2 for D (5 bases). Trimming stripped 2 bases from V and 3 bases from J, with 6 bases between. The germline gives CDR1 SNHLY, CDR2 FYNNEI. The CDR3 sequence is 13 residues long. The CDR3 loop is CASSERGTDTQYF. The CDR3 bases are TGTGCCAGCAGTGAACGCGGGACAGATACGCAGTATTTT.

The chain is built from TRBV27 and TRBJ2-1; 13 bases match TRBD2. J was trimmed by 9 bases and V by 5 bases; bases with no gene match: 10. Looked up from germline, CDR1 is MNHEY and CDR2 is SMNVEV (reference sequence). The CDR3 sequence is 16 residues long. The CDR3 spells CASSQGLAGVGSEQFF. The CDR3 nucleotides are TGTGCCAGCAGTCAAGGACTAGCGGGAGTAGGATCTGAGCAGTTCTTC.

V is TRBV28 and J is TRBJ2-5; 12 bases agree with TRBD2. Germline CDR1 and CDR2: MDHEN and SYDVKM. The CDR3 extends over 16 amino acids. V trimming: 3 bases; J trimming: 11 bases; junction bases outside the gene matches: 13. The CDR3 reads CASSLGLAGGPEGQYF. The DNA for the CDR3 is TGTGCCAGCAGTTTGGGGCTAGCGGGAGGGCCGGAGGGGCAGTACTTC. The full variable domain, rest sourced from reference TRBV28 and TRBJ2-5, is DVKVTQSSRYLVKRTGEKVFLECVQDMDHENMFWYRQDPGLGLRLIYFSYDVKMKEKGDIPEGYSVSREKKERFSLILESASTNQTSMYLCASSLGLAGGPEGQYFGPGTRLLVL.

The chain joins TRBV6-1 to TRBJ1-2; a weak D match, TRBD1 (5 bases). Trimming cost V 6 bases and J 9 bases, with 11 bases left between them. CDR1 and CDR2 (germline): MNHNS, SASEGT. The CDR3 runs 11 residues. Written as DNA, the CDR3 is TGTGCCAGCAGCCAGGGACCGAGCTACACCTTC. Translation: CASSQGPSYTF.

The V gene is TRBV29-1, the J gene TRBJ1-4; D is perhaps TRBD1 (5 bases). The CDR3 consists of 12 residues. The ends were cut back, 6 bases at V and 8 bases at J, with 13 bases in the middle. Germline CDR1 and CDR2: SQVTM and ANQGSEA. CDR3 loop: CSVGESGEKLFF. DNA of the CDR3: TGCAGCGTGGGGGAATCCGGGGAAAAACTGTTTTTT. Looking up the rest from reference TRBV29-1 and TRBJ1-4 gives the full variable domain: SAVISQKPSRDICQRGTSLTIQCQVDSQVTMMFWYRQQPGQSLTLIATANQGSEATYESGFVIDKFPISRPNLTFSTLTVSNMSPEDSSIYLCSVGESGEKLFFGSGTQLSVL.